The 28 T cell receptor beta chains below all came from one sample that was sequenced in a study of blood T cell repertoires in COVID-19. Some clones are missing from TCRdb's copy, which holds only in-frame ones; the method was immunoSEQ multiplex PCR. The sample yields approximately 170,000 clones, approximately 85% seen once. Sequenced input: peripheral blood. Receptors originate from a man older than 75 with COVID-19, enrolled during active disease.

The chain couples TRBV19 to TRBJ1-6; D is uncertain. CDR1 LNHDA and CDR2 SQIVND come from the germline V gene (reference sequence). V dropped 10 bases and J dropped 0 bases, with 7 bases sitting between them. The CDR3 runs 13 residues. For the CDR3, the DNA is TGTGCCACCTCGGGCTCCTATAATTCACCCCTCCACTTT. Residues: CATSGSYNSPLHF.

The rearrangement links TRBV5-1 to TRBJ2-1, with 7 bases lining up with TRBD2. The CDR3 has 14 residues. Germline CDR1 is SGHRS and CDR2 is YFSETQ. The V segment lost 3 bases and the J segment 7 bases; nucleotides outside the gene matches: 7. CDR3: CASSYTGGSNEQFF. The CDR3, as DNA: TGCGCCAGCAGCTATACGGGGGGATCAAATGAGCAGTTCTTC.

V is TRBV21-1 and J is TRBJ1-4; the table names TRBD1, a call not compared with the DNA. TRBV21-1 is marked as a pseudogene. This CDR3 is 20 amino acids long. CDR3 bases: TGTGCCAGCAGCAAAGCGAGAGTTGGTGGGGACAGTCCACCTAATGAAAAACTGTTTTTT. Translation: CASSKARVGGDSPPNEKLFF.

This clone was seen just once. The J gene is TRBJ2-7, the V gene TRBV7-9; TRBD1 aligns across 7 bases. Germline V gene sequence: CDR1 SEHNR, CDR2 FQNEAQ (reference sequence). This CDR3 has 18 amino acids. V trimming: 3 bases; J trimming: 6 bases; junction bases outside the gene matches: 20. The CDR3 protein is CASSFPHPGQTASREQYF. Here the CDR3 DNA reads TGTGCCAGCAGCTTTCCCCACCCGGGACAGACTGCCTCTCGCGAGCAGTACTTC.

This clone has a single count. The CDR3 sequence: CASNWDRETGELFF. The CDR3 DNA reads TGTGCCAGCAATTGGGACAGGGAAACCGGGGAGCTGTTTTTT. J is TRBJ2-2 and V is TRBV6-5; 9 bases fit TRBD1. The CDR3 contains 14 residues. Germline assignment: CDR1 MNHEY and CDR2 SVGAGI. The ends lost 7 bases at V and 5 bases at J; junction bases unmatched: 5.

This rearrangement joins TRBV11-2 to TRBJ1-1; possibly TRBD1 for D (5 bases). V lost 1 base to trimming and J lost 11 bases, with 17 bases between them. The germline V gene has CDR1 SGHAT and CDR2 FQNNGV. CDR3 length equals 14 residues. Here the CDR3 reads CASSLALSGGRAFF. The CDR3 DNA reads TGTGCCAGCAGCTTAGCCCTCTCGGGGGGAAGGGCTTTCTTT.

This sequence joins TRBV5-4 and TRBJ1-2; 7 bases are shared with TRBD1. With 0 bases clipped from V and 8 bases from J, the junction kept 7 bases outside the gene matches. Germline V lookup: CDR1 SGHNT, CDR2 YYREEE (reference sequence). CDR3 length equals 14 residues. This chain's CDR3 is CASSLDRGLGGYTF. CDR3 nucleotide sequence: TGTGCCAGCAGCTTGGATAGGGGGCTGGGCGGCTACACCTTC.

The chain employs TRBV5-4 and TRBJ2-6; 7 bases align to TRBD2. With V trimmed by 3 bases and J by 4 bases, 7 bases remained unmatched. Germline V gene lookup returns CDR1 SGHNT and CDR2 YYREEE (reference sequence). The CDR3 loop spans 16 amino acids. Written as DNA, the CDR3 is TGTGCCAGCAGCTGGGGCGGGGGTGCCGGGGCCAACGTCCTGACTTTC. Translated, it gives CASSWGGGAGANVLTF.

The chain couples TRBV29-1 to TRBJ1-5; D remains unclear. Germline CDR1 reads SQVTM; CDR2 reads ANQGSEA. The V and J ends lost 7 bases and 2 bases respectively, with 18 bases between them. The CDR3 covers 15 residues. CDR3 nucleotides: TGCAGCGCTGCGGACGGACTCCTTGGCAATCAGCCCCAGCATTTT. It yields the protein CSAADGLLGNQPQHF. Full variable domain (missing parts from reference TRBV29-1 and TRBJ1-5): SAVISQKPSRDICQRGTSLTIQCQVDSQVTMMFWYRQQPGQSLTLIATANQGSEATYESGFVIDKFPISRPNLTFSTLTVSNMSPEDSSIYLCSAADGLLGNQPQHFGDGTRLSIL.

This chain joins TRBV7-8 and TRBJ2-7; D gene uncertain. This CDR3 spans 11 amino acids. Germline CDR1 and CDR2: SGHVS and FQNEAQ. The V end was cut by 6 bases, the J end by 7 bases, with 10 bases between. In DNA form, the CDR3 reads TGTGCCAGCAGTCCGTTCGGGGAGCAGTACTTC. This codes for CASSPFGEQYF.

This sequence joins TRBV5-5 and TRBJ2-3; 7 bases line up with TRBD1. The junction had 8 bases not matched to a gene; V was cut back by 4 bases and J by 0 bases. The CDR3 runs 16 residues. CDR1 SGHKS and CDR2 YYEKEE come from the germline V gene (reference sequence). The CDR3 loop is CASSPERGRSTDTQYF. The CDR3 DNA reads TGTGCCAGCAGCCCCGAGAGGGGGCGGAGCACAGATACGCAGTATTTT.

The chain combines TRBV27 with TRBJ2-1; D might be TRBD1 (6 bases). Trimming removed 3 bases at V and 2 bases at J, with 11 bases between. The length of the CDR3 is 15 residues. Germline assignment: CDR1 MNHEY and CDR2 SMNVEV (reference sequence). The CDR3 spells CASSFIAGAYNEQFF. The CDR3 bases are TGTGCCAGCAGTTTCATCGCAGGGGCCTACAATGAGCAGTTCTTC.

The chain links TRBV19 to TRBJ2-3; tentatively, D is TRBD1 (6 bases). V gave up 2 bases and J gave up 8 bases, with 14 bases separating them. CDR3 length: 14 residues. Germline values: CDR1 LNHDA, CDR2 SQIVND (reference sequence). CDR3 sequence (DNA): TGTGCCAGTAGTATAAGAGGGACACAGGGTACGCAGTATTTT. It yields the protein CASSIRGTQGTQYF.

The chain links TRBV5-5 to TRBJ2-7; possible D gene TRBD1, 6 bases. The CDR3 length is 15 residues. V was clipped by 4 bases and J by 6 bases, with 20 bases between them. CDR1 and CDR2 (germline): SGHKS, YYEKEE (reference sequence). Written as DNA, the CDR3 is TGTGCCAGCAGCCATCTAGGGGGTCTGGTGGGCGAGCAGTACTTC. Its protein is CASSHLGGLVGEQYF.

The count of this clone is one. This chain links TRBV6-5 with TRBJ1-1; D perhaps matches TRBD1 (5 bases). This CDR3 contains 15 residues. Germline CDR1 and CDR2: MNHEY and SVGAGI. Trimming took off 1 base at V and 1 base at J, with 10 bases between the two ends. The CDR3 loop reads CASSYLTVTNTEAFF. DNA of the CDR3: TGTGCCAGCAGTTACTTGACAGTGACGAACACTGAAGCTTTCTTT.

The chain uses TRBV5-5 and TRBJ2-5; D is perhaps TRBD2 (7 bases). The germline V gene has CDR1 SGHKS and CDR2 YYEKEE (reference sequence). V lost 4 bases to trimming and J lost 4 bases, with 14 bases between them. The CDR3 is 14 residues long. The DNA for the CDR3 is TGTGCCAGCAGCCCGCTAGGGGGGGCAGAGACCCAGTACTTC. It is translated as CASSPLGGAETQYF.

This chain joins TRBV5-6 and TRBJ1-2, with D possibly TRBD1 on 5 matching bases. Looked up from germline, CDR1 is SGHDT and CDR2 is YYEEEE. V was pared by 4 bases and J by 4 bases, with 17 bases between. The CDR3 runs 15 residues. The chain's CDR3 is CASSPGLAGLYGYTF. The CDR3 coding sequence is TGTGCCAGCAGCCCGGGACTCGCAGGCCTCTATGGCTACACCTTC.

V gene TRBV2 combines with J gene TRBJ1-5, with 9 bases matching TRBD1. Germline loops: CDR1 SNHLY, CDR2 FYNNEI. The ends lost 6 bases at V and 11 bases at J; junction bases unmatched: 11. There are 14 residues in the CDR3. CDR3 bases: TGTGCCAGCAGCGGAGACAGGGGGTCGTCGGCCCAGCATTTT. Its protein is CASSGDRGSSAQHF.

The chain is built from TRBV11-3 and TRBJ1-2, with TRBD1 matching 8 bases. This CDR3 spans 13 amino acids. Looked up from germline, CDR1 is SGHNT and CDR2 is YENEEA. V trimming: 5 bases; J trimming: 7 bases; junction bases outside the gene matches: 6. CDR3 in amino acids: CASSHGQGAGYTF. The CDR3 DNA follows: TGTGCCAGCAGCCATGGACAGGGCGCTGGCTACACCTTC. The variable domain in full, with the rest retrieved from reference TRBV11-3 and TRBJ1-2, is EAGVVQSPRYKIIEKKQPVAFWCNPISGHNTLYWYLQNLGQGPELLIRYENEEAVDDSQLPKDRFSAERLKGVDSTLKIQPAELGDSAVYLCASSHGQGAGYTFGSGTRLTVV.

This chain uses TRBV2 with TRBJ1-5, with D maybe TRBD1 (5 bases). The CDR3 has 15 residues. V was shortened by 1 base and J by 6 bases, with 13 bases between the two germline ends. The germline V gene has CDR1 SNHLY and CDR2 FYNNEI. CDR3 sequence (DNA): TGTGCCAGCAGTGAAGGGGCGGTGGACACTCAGCCCCAGCATTTT. Amino acid sequence: CASSEGAVDTQPQHF.

The chain combines TRBV28 with TRBJ1-3, with 11 bases that match TRBD1. The V segment lost 4 bases and the J segment 4 bases; nucleotides outside the gene matches: 15. The CDR3 loop spans 19 amino acids. In germline, CDR1 is MDHEN, CDR2 SYDVKM. CDR3 region: CASSSLGQGAGSKGNTIYF. The CDR3 DNA is TGTGCCAGCAGTTCCCTCGGACAGGGGGCTGGGTCGAAAGGAAACACCATATATTTT.

The CDR3: CASSLAGGATHIQYF. The CDR3 nucleotides are TGCGCCAGCAGCTTGGCCGGGGGAGCCACTCACATTCAGTACTTC. V gene TRBV5-1 combines with J gene TRBJ2-4; possibly TRBD2 for D (6 bases). The CDR3 consists of 15 residues. The V and J ends lost 0 bases and 8 bases respectively, with 15 bases between them. From germline, CDR1 is SGHRS and CDR2 YFSETQ. The full variable domain, in which reference TRBV5-1 and TRBJ2-4 provide the parts outside the CDR3, is KAGVTQTPRYLIKTRGQQVTLSCSPISGHRSVSWYQQTPGQGLQFLFEYFSETQRNKGNFPGRFSGRQFSNSRSEMNVSTLELGDSALYLCASSLAGGATHIQYFGAGTRLSVL.

The CDR3 coding sequence is TGTGCCAGCAGCTTGGAGCAGGGGAACACTGAAGCTTTCTTT. Its translation is CASSLEQGNTEAFF. The chain couples TRBV5-5 to TRBJ1-1; D might be TRBD1 (5 bases). Trimming took 0 bases from V and 1 from J, leaving 7 bases between them. This CDR3 is built from 14 residues. Germline V gene lookup returns CDR1 SGHKS and CDR2 YYEKEE (reference sequence).

The chain links TRBV19 to TRBJ2-7; 8 bases map to TRBD1. With V trimmed by 1 base and J by 3 bases, 8 bases remained unmatched. CDR3 length: 16 amino acids. CDR1 is LNHDA and CDR2 is SQIVND in the germline V gene (reference sequence). CDR3 nucleotide sequence: TGTGCCAGTAGTATAGCCCATTCCGGACAGGGCTACGAGCAGTACTTC. Translation: CASSIAHSGQGYEQYF.

The chain recombines TRBV29-1 with TRBJ2-3; D is possibly TRBD2 (6 bases). Germline loops: CDR1 SQVTM, CDR2 ANQGSEA. Trimming shortened V by 3 bases and J by 1 base, and 14 bases separated the two germline ends. The CDR3 runs 15 residues. The CDR3 protein is CSVDGRFGGTDTQYF. The CDR3 DNA sequence: TGCAGCGTTGACGGGAGATTTGGGGGCACAGATACGCAGTATTTT.

V usage is TRBV5-4 and J usage is TRBJ1-1, with TRBD1 matching over 7 bases. Trimming at V came to 4 bases and at J to 2 bases, leaving 11 bases not matched to a gene. The CDR3 contains 16 residues. Germline V gives CDR1 SGHNT, CDR2 YYREEE (reference sequence). Written as DNA, the CDR3 is TGTGCCAGCAGCCCAAGAACGGGACAGTTTAACACTGAAGCTTTCTTT. Amino acid sequence: CASSPRTGQFNTEAFF.

The chain has TRBV14 and TRBJ2-7; TRBD1 matches 7 bases. The junction had 5 bases not matched to a gene; V was cut back by 0 bases and J by 0 bases. Per the germline V gene, CDR1 is SGHDN and CDR2 is FVKESK. The CDR3 spans 16 residues. The chain's CDR3 is CASSQDLGTASYEQYF. DNA for the CDR3: TGTGCCAGCAGCCAAGATCTGGGGACAGCCTCCTACGAGCAGTACTTC.

On this clone itself: One end of the junction varies from germline; a read error may be responsible. The chain carries TRBV4-2 and TRBJ2-3, with a possible D match to TRBD2 (7 bases). Per the germline V gene, CDR1 is LGHNA and CDR2 is YNFKEQ. This CDR3 has 15 amino acids. The CDR3 region is CASTQGGGAMDTQYF. As DNA, the CDR3 is TGTGCCAGCACCCAAGGAGGGGGGGCGATGGATACGCAGTATTTT.